Each of the 6 T cell receptor beta chains below was sequenced from the same sample in a study of beta chain features in type 1 diabetes. The study reverse transcribed the entire isolated RNA, so it sequenced expressed TCRB transcripts. The assay was immunoSEQ multiplex PCR, and TCRdb's table has in-frame clones only and misses some. The sample yields more than 8,000 clones, 75% to 80% seen once. Sequences were obtained from Tregs from blood. The receptors stem from a woman between 18 and 29 years old in good health.

The chain employs TRBV29-1 and TRBJ2-1; TRBD2 matches at 9 bases. V shed 6 bases and J 4 bases; nucleotides not matched to a gene: 7. Germline V gene lookup returns CDR1 SQVTM and CDR2 ANQGSEA. This CDR3 has 14 residues. The CDR3 sequence is CSVATSGRYNEQFF. DNA of the CDR3: TGCAGCGTGGCTACTAGCGGGCGTTACAATGAGCAGTTCTTC.

This chain links TRBV10-1 with TRBJ2-7; 9 bases align to TRBD2. Per germline, CDR1 WNHNN and CDR2 SYGVQD (reference sequence). This CDR3 has 16 residues. V lost 4 bases and J lost 3; bases outside the gene matches: 10. The CDR3 DNA sequence: TGCGCCAGCAGTGGCGGGACTAGCCCGGGGAACTACGAGCAGTACTTC. It yields the protein CASSGGTSPGNYEQYF.

The chain recombines TRBV6-5 with TRBJ1-5, with 7 bases identical to TRBD1. The V segment lost 6 bases and the J segment 6 bases; nucleotides outside the gene matches: 8. This CDR3 region has 14 residues. Germline CDR1 MNHEY, CDR2 SVGAGI. The CDR3: CASRSGQSSQPQHF. In nucleotides, the CDR3 is TGTGCCAGCAGGTCGGGACAGTCGAGTCAGCCCCAGCATTTT.

The chain recombines TRBV6-5 with TRBJ1-6; D is possibly TRBD1 (5 bases). V lost 0 bases and J lost 6, with 9 bases in between. Looked up from germline, CDR1 is MNHEY and CDR2 is SVGAGI. CDR3 length: 15 residues. The CDR3 is CASSYSAQANSPLHF. CDR3 nucleotides: TGTGCCAGCAGTTACTCGGCACAGGCTAATTCACCCCTCCACTTT.

This clone showed up just a few times. The chain joins TRBV7-3 to TRBJ2-1, with a weak D call TRBD1 (6 bases). The CDR3 has 15 amino acids. The germline V gene encodes CDR1 SGHTA and CDR2 FQGTGA. V was trimmed by 5 bases and J by 3 bases, leaving 14 bases between them. The CDR3 here is CASSPLQGFYNEQFF. The CDR3 DNA is TGTGCCAGCAGCCCGCTACAGGGATTCTACAATGAGCAGTTCTTC.

This clone showed up just once. The genes are TRBV2 and TRBJ1-2; 8 nucleotides match TRBD1. Germline V gives CDR1 SNHLY, CDR2 FYNNEI. This CDR3 contains 13 residues. V gave up 6 bases and J gave up 4 bases; unmatched junction bases: 4. DNA for the CDR3: TGTGCCAGCAGAGGGACAGGAGCCTATGGCTACACCTTC. Amino acid sequence: CASRGTGAYGYTF. Drawing the rest from reference TRBV2 and TRBJ1-2, the complete variable domain is EPEVTQTPSHQVTQMGQEVILRCVPISNHLYFYWYRQILGQKVEFLVSFYNNEISEKSEIFDDQFSVERPDGSNFTLKIRSTKLEDSAMYFCASRGTGAYGYTFGSGTRLTVV.